The present T cell receptor beta chain was sequenced within a study of blood T cell repertoires in COVID-19. Looking at the study overall: PBMCs, B-cell-depleted T cells, or T cells provided the cDNA or gDNA that made up the material.

Profiled with immunoSEQ multiplex PCR; TCRdb holds only in-frame clones, not every one. The table shows approximately 99,000 clones, with around 88% occurring only once. V was trimmed by 0 bases and J by 2 bases, leaving 11 bases between them. The germline V gene has CDR1 SGHRS and CDR2 YFSETQ. This CDR3 is built from 15 residues. This clonotype was sampled from a man aged 50-60 years with COVID-19, enrolled during active disease. Sequenced: peripheral blood. This chain joins TRBV5-1 and TRBJ1-2; D is ambiguous. The CDR3 loop is CASSLAGVGNYGYTF. The CDR3 nucleotides are TGCGCCAGCAGCTTGGCCGGGGTCGGAAACTATGGCTACACCTTC.